Listed below are T cell receptor beta chains from one sample, sequenced in a study of T cells after yellow fever vaccination. TCRdb ran MiXCR on the 5' RACE reads and lists one entry per CDR3 protein. Here the sample spans more than 300,000 distinct CDR3 sequences, about 10% being singletons. This specimen consisted of CD4+ T cells sorted from PBMCs, obtained 45 days after the yellow fever booster vaccination. All receptors come from a man aged 18 to 29 who received the YFV17D yellow fever vaccine. The CDR3 runs from the conserved cysteine through the conserved F or W. The order of the fields is V gene, J gene, clone size, D gene, CDR3 protein, CDR3 DNA. A D gene is named only where the DNA matches it firmly. Not all rows give a size; the values are once, few, many and, for expanded clones, a class.

v_gene: TRBV4-3; j_gene: TRBJ1-1; abundance: .; d_gene: .; CDR3aa: CASSQAPGGGRTEAFF; CDR3nt: TGCGCCAGCAGCCAAGCCCCGGGGGGTGGACGAACTGAAGCTTTCTTT
v_gene: TRBV7-9; j_gene: TRBJ2-3; abundance: .; d_gene: .; CDR3aa: CASQGQSTDTQYF; CDR3nt: TGTGCCAGCCAAGGACAGAGCACAGATACGCAGTATTTT
v_gene: TRBV5-1; j_gene: TRBJ2-5; abundance: .; d_gene: .; CDR3aa: CASSSPGLGAVETQYF; CDR3nt: TGCGCCAGCAGCTCCCCGGGACTGGGGGCGGTGGAGACCCAGTACTTC
v_gene: TRBV7-3; j_gene: TRBJ2-3; abundance: .; d_gene: TRBD1; CDR3aa: CASSLGGQGMDTQYF; CDR3nt: TGTGCCAGCAGCTTAGGGGGACAGGGAATGGATACGCAGTATTTT
v_gene: TRBV20-1; j_gene: TRBJ1-1; abundance: .; d_gene: .; CDR3aa: CSALTVNTEAFF; CDR3nt: TGCAGTGCCCTGACAGTGAACACTGAAGCTTTCTTT
v_gene: TRBV14; j_gene: TRBJ1-2; abundance: once; d_gene: .; CDR3aa: CASSPIRGGYGYTF; CDR3nt: TGTGCCAGCAGCCCTATTCGGGGGGGATATGGCTACACCTTC
v_gene: TRBV5-1; j_gene: TRBJ2-7; abundance: few; d_gene: TRBD1; CDR3aa: CASSLTTGGFSYEQYF; CDR3nt: TGCGCCAGCAGCTTGACCACAGGGGGCTTCTCCTACGAGCAGTACTTC
v_gene: TRBV24-1; j_gene: TRBJ1-5; abundance: few; d_gene: .; CDR3aa: CATSDSWQPQHF; CDR3nt: TGTGCCACCAGTGATTCGTGGCAGCCCCAGCATTTT
v_gene: TRBV18; j_gene: TRBJ1-1; abundance: .; d_gene: TRBD1; CDR3aa: CASSPDRGRRAFF; CDR3nt: TGTGCCAGCTCACCAGACAGGGGGCGAAGAGCTTTCTTT
v_gene: TRBV7-2; j_gene: TRBJ2-5; abundance: many; d_gene: .; CDR3aa: CASSLGVGETQYF; CDR3nt: TGTGCCAGCAGCTTAGGGGTGGGAGAGACCCAGTACTTC
v_gene: TRBV6-6; j_gene: TRBJ2-3; abundance: few; d_gene: TRBD2; CDR3aa: CASLAGGGDTQYF; CDR3nt: TGTGCCAGCCTAGCGGGCGGGGGAGATACGCAGTATTTT
v_gene: TRBV18; j_gene: TRBJ2-1; abundance: few; d_gene: .; CDR3aa: CASSPWRRGDNEQFF; CDR3nt: TGTGCCAGCTCACCATGGCGCAGGGGGGACAATGAGCAGTTCTTC
v_gene: TRBV19; j_gene: TRBJ1-5; abundance: once; d_gene: .; CDR3aa: CASNRNNQPQHF; CDR3nt: TGTGCCAGTAACAGGAACAATCAGCCCCAGCATTTT
v_gene: TRBV10-3; j_gene: TRBJ2-5; abundance: few; d_gene: TRBD1; CDR3aa: CAISTGTAPQETQYF; CDR3nt: TGTGCCATCAGTACTGGGACAGCTCCCCAAGAGACCCAGTACTTC
v_gene: TRBV10-3; j_gene: TRBJ2-5; abundance: many; d_gene: .; CDR3aa: CAISASGRQETQYF; CDR3nt: TGTGCCATCAGTGCGTCCGGCAGGCAAGAGACCCAGTACTTC
v_gene: TRBV9; j_gene: TRBJ2-3; abundance: .; d_gene: TRBD2; CDR3aa: CASSVGSSGDSTDTQYF; CDR3nt: TGTGCCAGCAGCGTAGGATCTAGCGGGGATAGCACAGATACGCAGTATTTT
v_gene: TRBV6-6; j_gene: TRBJ1-1; abundance: few; d_gene: .; CDR3aa: CASSQGLWTEAFF; CDR3nt: TGTGCCAGCAGTCAGGGTTTGTGGACTGAAGCTTTCTTT
v_gene: TRBV4-3; j_gene: TRBJ2-3; abundance: .; d_gene: .; CDR3aa: CASSHRVVSSSTDTQYF; CDR3nt: TGCGCCAGCAGCCACAGGGTAGTATCGTCTAGCACAGATACGCAGTATTTT
v_gene: TRBV7-2; j_gene: TRBJ2-5; abundance: .; d_gene: .; CDR3aa: CASSRGPGLETQYF; CDR3nt: TGTGCCAGCAGTCGCGGTCCAGGACTAGAGACCCAGTACTTC
v_gene: TRBV20-1; j_gene: TRBJ2-2; abundance: few; d_gene: .; CDR3aa: CSARRGLEAGELFF; CDR3nt: TGCAGTGCCCGACGGGGACTGGAGGCCGGGGAGCTGTTTTTT
v_gene: TRBV20-1; j_gene: TRBJ2-3; abundance: few; d_gene: TRBD2; CDR3aa: CSATDIAGGQRRDTQYF; CDR3nt: TGCAGTGCTACGGATATAGCGGGGGGGCAAAGACGAGATACGCAGTATTTT
v_gene: TRBV5-1; j_gene: TRBJ2-1; abundance: few; d_gene: TRBD2; CDR3aa: CASSLGSSGDTNEQFF; CDR3nt: TGCGCCAGCAGCTTAGGATCTAGCGGGGACACCAATGAGCAGTTCTTC
v_gene: TRBV14; j_gene: TRBJ2-1; abundance: .; d_gene: TRBD2; CDR3aa: CASSQAGGGVTYNEQFF; CDR3nt: TGTGCCAGCAGCCAAGCGGGCGGGGGGGTAACCTACAATGAGCAGTTCTTC
v_gene: TRBV12-3/TRBV12-4; j_gene: TRBJ2-3; abundance: .; d_gene: .; CDR3aa: CASSFRTSTDTQYF; CDR3nt: TGTGCCAGCAGTTTTCGGACTAGCACAGATACGCAGTATTTT
v_gene: TRBV12-3/TRBV12-4; j_gene: TRBJ1-4; abundance: few; d_gene: .; CDR3aa: CASSLSLQGNEKLFF; CDR3nt: TGTGCCAGCAGTTTATCTTTACAGGGAAATGAAAAACTGTTTTTT
v_gene: TRBV7-9; j_gene: TRBJ1-2; abundance: many; d_gene: .; CDR3aa: CASIPTGSYGYTF; CDR3nt: TGTGCCAGCATCCCCACAGGGTCCTATGGCTACACCTTC
v_gene: TRBV5-1; j_gene: TRBJ2-2; abundance: many; d_gene: .; CDR3aa: CASSLVGSQNTGELFF; CDR3nt: TGCGCCAGCAGCTTGGTAGGCAGCCAAAACACCGGGGAGCTGTTTTTT
v_gene: TRBV5-6; j_gene: TRBJ2-5; abundance: .; d_gene: TRBD2; CDR3aa: CASSFGTSGGRTQYF; CDR3nt: TGTGCCAGCAGCTTCGGGACTAGCGGGGGTAGGACCCAGTACTTC
v_gene: TRBV7-2; j_gene: TRBJ2-5; abundance: few; d_gene: TRBD2; CDR3aa: CASSLAVTSGQETQYF; CDR3nt: TGTGCCAGCAGCTTAGCGGTAACTAGCGGCCAAGAGACCCAGTACTTC
v_gene: TRBV20-1; j_gene: TRBJ1-6; abundance: .; d_gene: .; CDR3aa: CSARVGRVNNSPLHF; CDR3nt: TGCAGTGCTAGAGTTGGGCGGGTTAATAATTCACCCCTCCACTTT
v_gene: TRBV7-3; j_gene: TRBJ2-6; abundance: .; d_gene: .; CDR3aa: CASSPRTGPFLIGANVLTF; CDR3nt: TGTGCCAGCAGCCCACGCACAGGGCCTTTTCTAATTGGGGCCAACGTCCTGACTTTC
v_gene: TRBV2; j_gene: TRBJ2-3; abundance: .; d_gene: TRBD1; CDR3aa: CASSVRTGGGDTQYF; CDR3nt: TGTGCCAGCAGTGTACGGACAGGGGGCGGAGATACGCAGTATTTT
v_gene: TRBV5-5; j_gene: TRBJ2-5; abundance: .; d_gene: TRBD2; CDR3aa: CASSFERGETQYF; CDR3nt: TGTGCCAGCAGCTTTGAGCGGGGGGAGACCCAGTACTTC
v_gene: TRBV7-7; j_gene: TRBJ2-3; abundance: few; d_gene: .; CDR3aa: CASSLGGSADTQYF; CDR3nt: TGTGCCAGCAGCTTAGGAGGTTCGGCAGATACGCAGTATTTT
v_gene: TRBV6-2/TRBV6-3; j_gene: TRBJ1-2; abundance: .; d_gene: .; CDR3aa: CASSYGPGAYGYTF; CDR3nt: TGTGCCAGCAGTTACGGTCCGGGGGCCTATGGCTACACCTTC
v_gene: TRBV5-1; j_gene: TRBJ1-5; abundance: few; d_gene: .; CDR3aa: CASHRPQHF; CDR3nt: TGCGCCAGCCACCGGCCCCAGCATTTT
v_gene: TRBV4-1; j_gene: TRBJ2-1; abundance: .; d_gene: TRBD2; CDR3aa: CASLGGGAREQFF; CDR3nt: TGCGCCAGCCTCGGCGGGGGGGCCCGAGAGCAGTTCTTC
v_gene: TRBV5-1; j_gene: TRBJ1-1; abundance: many; d_gene: .; CDR3aa: CASSPVFGVSEAFF; CDR3nt: TGCGCCAGCAGCCCGGTATTCGGGGTATCTGAAGCTTTCTTT
v_gene: TRBV9; j_gene: TRBJ2-1; abundance: .; d_gene: TRBD2; CDR3aa: CASSVGGGGYNEQFF; CDR3nt: TGTGCCAGCAGCGTAGGAGGCGGGGGCTACAATGAGCAGTTCTTC
v_gene: TRBV11-2; j_gene: TRBJ2-3; abundance: many; d_gene: TRBD2; CDR3aa: CASSSGLAGGPTQYF; CDR3nt: TGTGCCAGCAGCTCGGGACTAGCGGGGGGGCCTACGCAGTATTTT
v_gene: TRBV24-1; j_gene: TRBJ2-5; abundance: .; d_gene: TRBD1; CDR3aa: CATSDPGQGGETQYF; CDR3nt: TGTGCCACCAGTGACCCCGGACAGGGCGGAGAGACCCAGTACTTC
v_gene: TRBV28; j_gene: TRBJ1-2; abundance: few; d_gene: .; CDR3aa: CASRIGTSGYTF; CDR3nt: TGTGCCAGCAGGATCGGGACATCTGGCTACACCTTC
v_gene: TRBV7-3; j_gene: TRBJ1-2; abundance: few; d_gene: .; CDR3aa: CASSLEGAGYYGYTF; CDR3nt: TGTGCCAGCAGCTTAGAGGGTGCGGGGTACTATGGCTACACCTTC
v_gene: TRBV20-1; j_gene: TRBJ1-2; abundance: .; d_gene: TRBD1; CDR3aa: CSSWGQGIYGYTF; CDR3nt: TGCAGTTCCTGGGGACAGGGAATCTATGGCTACACCTTC
v_gene: TRBV20-1; j_gene: TRBJ1-2; abundance: few; d_gene: .; CDR3aa: CSAQIQGPSYGYTF; CDR3nt: TGCAGTGCTCAGATTCAGGGGCCCAGCTATGGCTACACCTTC
v_gene: TRBV3-1; j_gene: TRBJ1-5; abundance: few; d_gene: .; CDR3aa: CASSQDWVRGVQPQHF; CDR3nt: TGTGCCAGCAGCCAAGACTGGGTCAGGGGTGTTCAGCCCCAGCATTTT
v_gene: TRBV12-3/TRBV12-4; j_gene: TRBJ1-1; abundance: .; d_gene: TRBD1; CDR3aa: CASSRTGGGGTEAFF; CDR3nt: TGTGCCAGCAGCCGGACAGGGGGGGGAGGCACTGAAGCTTTCTTT
v_gene: TRBV20-1; j_gene: TRBJ2-3; abundance: few; d_gene: .; CDR3aa: CSARGEGTDTQYF; CDR3nt: TGCAGTGCTAGGGGGGAAGGCACAGATACGCAGTATTTT
v_gene: TRBV4-3; j_gene: TRBJ2-5; abundance: few; d_gene: .; CDR3aa: CASSQDILGKTQYF; CDR3nt: TGCGCCAGCAGCCAAGATATACTTGGAAAGACCCAGTACTTC
v_gene: TRBV5-1; j_gene: TRBJ2-3; abundance: many; d_gene: TRBD2; CDR3aa: CATRAGSTDTQYF; CDR3nt: TGCGCCACCAGAGCGGGGAGCACAGATACGCAGTATTTT
v_gene: TRBV28; j_gene: TRBJ1-4; abundance: .; d_gene: TRBD1; CDR3aa: CASSPPRQGSTNEKLFF; CDR3nt: TGTGCCAGCAGTCCACCCCGACAGGGATCAACTAATGAAAAACTGTTTTTT
v_gene: TRBV27; j_gene: TRBJ2-3; abundance: few; d_gene: TRBD2; CDR3aa: CASRTSGVAQYF; CDR3nt: TGTGCCAGCAGGACTAGCGGGGTTGCGCAGTATTTT